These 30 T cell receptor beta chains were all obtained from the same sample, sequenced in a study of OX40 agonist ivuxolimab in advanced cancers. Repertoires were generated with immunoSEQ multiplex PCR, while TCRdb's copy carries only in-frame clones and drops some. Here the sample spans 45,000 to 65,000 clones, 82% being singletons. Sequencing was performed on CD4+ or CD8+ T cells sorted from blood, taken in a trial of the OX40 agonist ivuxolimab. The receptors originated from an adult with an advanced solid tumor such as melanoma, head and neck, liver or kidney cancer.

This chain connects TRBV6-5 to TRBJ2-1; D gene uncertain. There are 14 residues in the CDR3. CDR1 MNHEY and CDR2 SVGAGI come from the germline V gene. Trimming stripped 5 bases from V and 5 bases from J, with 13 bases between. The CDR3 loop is CASSPLGSNNEQFF. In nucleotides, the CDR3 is TGTGCCAGCAGTCCCCTAGGGTCGAACAATGAGCAGTTCTTC.

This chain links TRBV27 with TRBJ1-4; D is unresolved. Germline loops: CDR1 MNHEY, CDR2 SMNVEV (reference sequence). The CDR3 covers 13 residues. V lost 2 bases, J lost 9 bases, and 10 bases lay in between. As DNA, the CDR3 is TGTGCCAGCAGTTTAATTGGCGTCCAAAAACTGTTTTTT. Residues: CASSLIGVQKLFF.

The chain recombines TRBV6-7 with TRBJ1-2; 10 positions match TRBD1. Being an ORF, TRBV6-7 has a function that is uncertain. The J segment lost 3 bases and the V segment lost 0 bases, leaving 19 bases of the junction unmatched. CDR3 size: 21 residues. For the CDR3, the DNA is TGTGCCAGCAGTTACTCGAACTTTTGGGACAGGGGCACCTGGTGGGACTATGGCTACACCTTC. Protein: CASSYSNFWDRGTWWDYGYTF.

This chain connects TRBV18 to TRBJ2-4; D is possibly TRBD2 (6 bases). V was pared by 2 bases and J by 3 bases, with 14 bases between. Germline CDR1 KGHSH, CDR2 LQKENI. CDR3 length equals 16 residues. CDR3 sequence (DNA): TGTGCCAGCTCACCATGGGGAATAGCGGACAAAAACATTCAGTACTTC. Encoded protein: CASSPWGIADKNIQYF.

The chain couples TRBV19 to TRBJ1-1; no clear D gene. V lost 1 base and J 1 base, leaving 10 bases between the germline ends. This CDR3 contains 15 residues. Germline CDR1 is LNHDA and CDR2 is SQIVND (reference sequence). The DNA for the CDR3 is TGTGCCAGTAGTATAGTGTCCAGGAGGAACACTGAAGCTTTCTTT. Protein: CASSIVSRRNTEAFF.

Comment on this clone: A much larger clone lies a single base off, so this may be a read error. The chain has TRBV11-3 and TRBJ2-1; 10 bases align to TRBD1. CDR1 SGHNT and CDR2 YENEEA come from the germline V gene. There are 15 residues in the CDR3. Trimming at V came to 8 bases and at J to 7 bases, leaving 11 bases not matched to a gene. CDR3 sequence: CASGRRQGAGNEQFF. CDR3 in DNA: TGTGCCAGCGGCCGACGACAGGGGGCAGGTAATGAGCAGTTCTTC.

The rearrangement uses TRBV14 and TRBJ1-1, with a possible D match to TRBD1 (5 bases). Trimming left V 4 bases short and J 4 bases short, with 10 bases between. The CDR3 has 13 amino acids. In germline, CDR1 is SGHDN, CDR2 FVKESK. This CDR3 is CASSLMRGTEAFF. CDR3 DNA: TGTGCCAGCAGCCTGATGAGGGGCACTGAAGCTTTCTTT.

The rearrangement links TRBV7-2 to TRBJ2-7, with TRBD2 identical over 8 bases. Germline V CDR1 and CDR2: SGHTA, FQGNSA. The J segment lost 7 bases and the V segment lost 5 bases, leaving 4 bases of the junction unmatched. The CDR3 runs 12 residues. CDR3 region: CASSPGLVEQYF. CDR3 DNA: TGTGCCAGCAGCCCGGGACTAGTAGAGCAGTACTTC.

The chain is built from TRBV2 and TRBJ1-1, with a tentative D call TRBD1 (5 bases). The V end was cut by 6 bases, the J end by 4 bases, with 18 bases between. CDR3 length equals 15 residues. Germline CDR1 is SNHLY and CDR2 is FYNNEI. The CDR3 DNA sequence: TGTGCCAGCAGCAACGAGGGGACGGGCGGCACTGAAGCTTTCTTT. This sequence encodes CASSNEGTGGTEAFF. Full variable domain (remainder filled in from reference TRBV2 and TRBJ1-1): EPEVTQTPSHQVTQMGQEVILRCVPISNHLYFYWYRQILGQKVEFLVSFYNNEISEKSEIFDDQFSVERPDGSNFTLKIRSTKLEDSAMYFCASSNEGTGGTEAFFGQGTRLTVV.

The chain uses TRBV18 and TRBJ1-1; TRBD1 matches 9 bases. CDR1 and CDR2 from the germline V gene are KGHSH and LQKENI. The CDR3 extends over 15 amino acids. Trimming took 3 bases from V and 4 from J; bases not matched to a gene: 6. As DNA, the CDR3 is TGTGCCAGCTCACCGGGACAGGGTGTCTTCACTGAAGCTTTCTTT. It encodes CASSPGQGVFTEAFF.

The CDR3 spells CASSPLRTANYEQYF. The CDR3 DNA reads as TGTGCCAGCTCACCACTGCGGACAGCGAACTACGAGCAGTACTTC. V usage is TRBV18 and J usage is TRBJ2-7, with a tentative D call TRBD1 (6 bases). The V gene lost 1 base and the J gene lost 3 bases, with 13 bases spanning the gap. The CDR3 loop spans 15 amino acids. Germline CDR1 and CDR2: KGHSH and LQKENI.

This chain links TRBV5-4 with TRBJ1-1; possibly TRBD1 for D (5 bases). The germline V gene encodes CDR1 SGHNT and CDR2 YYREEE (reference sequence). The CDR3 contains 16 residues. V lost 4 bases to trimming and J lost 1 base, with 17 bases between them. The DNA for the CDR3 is TGTGCCAGCAGCAGCCGGCAACAGGAGTCGAACACTGAAGCTTTCTTT. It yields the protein CASSSRQQESNTEAFF.

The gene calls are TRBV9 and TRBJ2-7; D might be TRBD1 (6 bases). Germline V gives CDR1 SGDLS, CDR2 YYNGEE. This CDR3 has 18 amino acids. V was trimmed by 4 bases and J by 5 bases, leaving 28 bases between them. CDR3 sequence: CASSPSRPRGLTLHEQYF. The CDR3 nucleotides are TGTGCCAGCAGCCCTTCCCGACCCAGGGGCTTAACTTTACACGAGCAGTACTTC.

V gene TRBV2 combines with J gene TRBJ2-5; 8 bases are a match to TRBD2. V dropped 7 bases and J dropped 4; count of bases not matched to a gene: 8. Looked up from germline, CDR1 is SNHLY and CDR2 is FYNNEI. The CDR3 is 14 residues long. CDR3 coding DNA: TGTGCCAGCACCCCAGCCCGGGGGGGAGAGACCCAGTACTTC. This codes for CASTPARGGETQYF.

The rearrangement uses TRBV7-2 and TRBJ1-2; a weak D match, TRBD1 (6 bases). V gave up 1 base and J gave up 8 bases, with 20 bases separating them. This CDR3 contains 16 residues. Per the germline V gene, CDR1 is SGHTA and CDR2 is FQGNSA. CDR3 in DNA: TGTGCCAGCAGCTTAGTACACATCACAGGGCTTGACGGCTACACCTTC. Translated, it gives CASSLVHITGLDGYTF.

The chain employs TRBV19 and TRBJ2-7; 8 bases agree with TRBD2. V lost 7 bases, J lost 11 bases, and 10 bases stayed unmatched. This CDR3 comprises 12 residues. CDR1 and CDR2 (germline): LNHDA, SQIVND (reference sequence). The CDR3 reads CASTPPAGEKYF. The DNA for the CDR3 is TGTGCCAGTACCCCACCAGCGGGAGAGAAGTACTTC.

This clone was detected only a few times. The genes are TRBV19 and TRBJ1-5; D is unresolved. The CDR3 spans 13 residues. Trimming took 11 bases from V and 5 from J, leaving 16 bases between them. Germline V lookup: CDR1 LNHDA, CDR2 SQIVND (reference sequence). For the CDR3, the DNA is TGTGCCGTGGGAGTGGAGACTTATCAGCCCCAGCATTTT. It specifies CAVGVETYQPQHF.

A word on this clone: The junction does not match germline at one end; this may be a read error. The DNA for the CDR3 is TGTGCCAGCATCCCAGAAGTACAGAAAGGGCCATACTTT. Encoded protein: CASIPEVQKGPYF. V gene TRBV2 combines with J gene TRBJ2-3; D is uncertain. Germline assignment: CDR1 SNHLY and CDR2 FYNNEI. The CDR3 consists of 13 residues. The variable domain in full, completed from reference TRBV2 and TRBJ2-3, reads EPEVTQTPSHQVTQMGQEVILRCVPISNHLYFYWYRQILGQKVEFLVSFYNNEISEKSEIFDDQFSVERPDGSNFTLKIRSTKLEDSAMYFCASIPEVQKGPYFGPGTRLTVL.

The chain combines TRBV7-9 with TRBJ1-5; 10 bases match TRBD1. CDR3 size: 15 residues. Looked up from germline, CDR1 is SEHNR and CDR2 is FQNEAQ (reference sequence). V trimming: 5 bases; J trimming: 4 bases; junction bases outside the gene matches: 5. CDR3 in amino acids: CASSPWTGGNQPQHF. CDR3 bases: TGTGCCAGCAGCCCCTGGACAGGGGGAAATCAGCCCCAGCATTTT.

The DNA of the CDR3 is TGCGCCAGCAGCTTGCCCGGTGTAGGGGCCTCGTTGGGGCAGTACTTC. This gives the protein CASSLPGVGASLGQYF. The chain is built from TRBV5-1 and TRBJ2-7; possibly TRBD1 for D (5 bases). The CDR3 runs to 16 residues. Per germline, CDR1 SGHRS and CDR2 YFSETQ. The germline V and J ends were trimmed by 1 base and 9 bases, with 23 bases remaining between them. The full variable domain, with the rest looked up from reference TRBV5-1 and TRBJ2-7, is KAGVTQTPRYLIKTRGQQVTLSCSPISGHRSVSWYQQTPGQGLQFLFEYFSETQRNKGNFPGRFSGRQFSNSRSEMNVSTLELGDSALYLCASSLPGVGASLGQYFGPGTRLTVT.

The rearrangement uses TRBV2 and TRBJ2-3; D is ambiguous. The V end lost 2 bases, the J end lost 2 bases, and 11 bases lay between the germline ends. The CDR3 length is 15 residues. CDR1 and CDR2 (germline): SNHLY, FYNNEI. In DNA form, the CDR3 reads TGTGCCAGCAGTGAAACAGCGTTGTACACAGATACGCAGTATTTT. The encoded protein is CASSETALYTDTQYF.

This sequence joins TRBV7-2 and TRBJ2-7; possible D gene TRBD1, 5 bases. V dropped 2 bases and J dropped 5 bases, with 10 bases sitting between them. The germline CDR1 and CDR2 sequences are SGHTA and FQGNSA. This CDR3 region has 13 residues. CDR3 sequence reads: CASSLNLQDEQYF. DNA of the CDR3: TGTGCCAGCAGCTTAAATCTACAGGACGAGCAGTACTTC.

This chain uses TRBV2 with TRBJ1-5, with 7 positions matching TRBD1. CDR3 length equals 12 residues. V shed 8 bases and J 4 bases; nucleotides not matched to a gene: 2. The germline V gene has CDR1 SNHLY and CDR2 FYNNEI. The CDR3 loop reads CASGQVNQPQHF. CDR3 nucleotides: TGTGCCAGCGGACAGGTGAATCAGCCCCAGCATTTT.

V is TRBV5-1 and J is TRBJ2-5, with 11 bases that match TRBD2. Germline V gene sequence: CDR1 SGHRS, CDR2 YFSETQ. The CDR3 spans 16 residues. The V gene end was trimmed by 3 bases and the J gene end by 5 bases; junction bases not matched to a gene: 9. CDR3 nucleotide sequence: TGCGCCAGCAGCTCTGGGACTAGCGGCCGGGTGGAGACCCAGTACTTC. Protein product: CASSSGTSGRVETQYF.

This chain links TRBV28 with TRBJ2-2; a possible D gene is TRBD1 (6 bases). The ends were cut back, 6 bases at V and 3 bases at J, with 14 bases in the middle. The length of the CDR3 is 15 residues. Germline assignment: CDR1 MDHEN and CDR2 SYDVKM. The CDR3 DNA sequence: TGTGCCAGCAGACTACAGGGTTTTGACACCGGGGAGCTGTTTTTT. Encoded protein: CASRLQGFDTGELFF.

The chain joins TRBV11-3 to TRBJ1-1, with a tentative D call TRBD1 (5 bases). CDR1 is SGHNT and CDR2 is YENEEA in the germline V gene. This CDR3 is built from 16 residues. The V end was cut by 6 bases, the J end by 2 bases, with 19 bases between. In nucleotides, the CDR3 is TGTGCCAGCAGTGCAGGGCCAGGGACTCGAAACACTGAAGCTTTCTTT. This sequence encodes CASSAGPGTRNTEAFF.

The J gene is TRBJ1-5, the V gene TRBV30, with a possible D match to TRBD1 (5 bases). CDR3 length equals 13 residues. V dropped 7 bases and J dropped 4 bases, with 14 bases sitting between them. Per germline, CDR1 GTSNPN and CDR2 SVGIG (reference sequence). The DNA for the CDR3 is TGTGCCTCCACCGGGACGCCTAATCAGCCCCAGCATTTT. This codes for CASTGTPNQPQHF.

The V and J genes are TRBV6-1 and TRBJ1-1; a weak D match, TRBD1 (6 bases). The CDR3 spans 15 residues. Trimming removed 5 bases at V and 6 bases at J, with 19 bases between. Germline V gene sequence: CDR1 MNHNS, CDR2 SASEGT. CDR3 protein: CASSTTGKGRPEAFF. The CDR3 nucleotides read TGTGCCAGCAGTACCACAGGGAAGGGTAGGCCTGAAGCTTTCTTT.

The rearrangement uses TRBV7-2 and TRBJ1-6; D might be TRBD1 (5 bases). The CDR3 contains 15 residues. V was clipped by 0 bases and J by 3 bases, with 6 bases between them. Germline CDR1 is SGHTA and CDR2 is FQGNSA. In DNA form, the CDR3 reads TGTGCCAGCAGCTTAGCGCAGGGCTATAATTCACCCCTCCACTTT. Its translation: CASSLAQGYNSPLHF.

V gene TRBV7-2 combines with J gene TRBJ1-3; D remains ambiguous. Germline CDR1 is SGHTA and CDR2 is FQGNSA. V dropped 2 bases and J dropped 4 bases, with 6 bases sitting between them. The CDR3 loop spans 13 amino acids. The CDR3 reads CASSLTAGNTIYF. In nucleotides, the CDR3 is TGTGCCAGCAGCTTAACCGCCGGAAACACCATATATTTT. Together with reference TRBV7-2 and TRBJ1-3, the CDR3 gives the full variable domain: GAGVSQSPSNKVTEKGKDVELRCDPISGHTALYWYRQSLGQGLEFLIYFQGNSAPDKSGLPSDRFSAERTGGSVSTLTIQRTQQEDSAVYLCASSLTAGNTIYFGEGSWLTVV.